This TCR beta chain was sequenced in a study of response to subunit inactivated influenza vaccine. Study results and limitations: New T cells are recruited in small numbers by each seasonal influenza vaccination, according to the authors' suggestion.

A word on this clonotype: Its antigen remains unknown.

TCRdb re-derived calls from the RT-PCR reads in MiXCR, one entry per CDR3 protein. Here the sample spans around 490,000 distinct CDR3 sequences, roughly 8.2% being singletons. The material was PBMCs from blood, obtained less than 25 months after vaccination. This sequence originates from a man aged 50 to 69 who received an inactivated influenza vaccine.

This CDR3 is CASSQISGTEKNIQYF. CDR3 coding DNA: TGCGCCAGCAGCCAAATTTCCGGGACAGAAAAAAACATTCAGTACTTC. The chain joins TRBV4-3 to TRBJ2-4; 7 positions match TRBD1. CDR3 length: 16 amino acids. Germline CDR1 is LGHNA and CDR2 is YSLEER. The J segment lost 4 bases and the V segment lost 2 bases, leaving 8 bases of the junction unmatched.